This T cell receptor (beta chain) was recorded in a study of cytomegalovirus exposure and HLA in healthy donors. J was trimmed by 5 bases and V by 2 bases; bases with no gene match: 10. Per germline, CDR1 SGHTA and CDR2 FQGNSA. This CDR3 is 16 amino acids long. The PCR ran on 60 Vbeta and 13 Jbeta primers. The table came from immunoSEQ multiplex PCR; TCRdb's copy has only in-frame clones and leaves some out. The table has some 100,000 clones, about 77% seen once. Whole-study findings and limits: An observed cluster of highly shared sequence variants was recorded as a likely sequencing artifact. A missense variant in DCLRE1C was later tied to TCR beta V- and J-gene trimming. The authors excluded some V segments, including TRBV6-2 and TRBV6-3, as indistinguishable.

Donors counted as nominally healthy when sampled, yet unrecorded immune exposures were likely. A note on this clone: Its cognate antigen is unknown.

The chain combines TRBV7-2 with TRBJ2-7, with TRBD2 identical over 9 bases. The sequencing input was PBMCs. The clonotype comes from a woman aged 18-30 years in good health and CMV-seropositive. CDR3 amino acids: CASSLQLAGWGDEQYF. CDR3 DNA: TGTGCCAGCAGCTTACAACTAGCGGGCTGGGGGGACGAGCAGTACTTC. Full variable domain (rest looked up from reference TRBV7-2 and TRBJ2-7): GAGVSQSPSNKVTEKGKDVELRCDPISGHTALYWYRQSLGQGLEFLIYFQGNSAPDKSGLPSDRFSAERTGGSVSTLTIQRTQQEDSAVYLCASSLQLAGWGDEQYFGPGTRLTVT.